The subject of this entry is one T cell receptor (beta chain). It lacks a known antigen. The record originates from a study of CXCR3-negative and CXCR3-positive naive CD8 T cells (dated by TCRdb to between 2018 and 2020). Some background on the complete study: In total, 110 million to 150 million TRB reads were obtained, corresponding to roughly 1.5 +/- 0.3 million reads per library. Diversity and physicochemical repertoire analyses were performed on around twelve donors pooled from two independent experiments. For the TRBV-TRBJ cluster analysis, the naive subsets came from roughly 5 donors, while the memory cells came from 3 donors.

Here is what the overall study found, with its caveats: Because surface CD5, which is linked to self-reactivity in mice, was comparable between the naive subsets, TCR interaction strength was also inferred from TRB CDR3 physicochemical properties. Comparably high repertoire diversity was found in both naive subsets, whereas much lower repertoire diversity was found in memory CD8+ T cells. Similar TRBV-TRBJ usage was shown by naive CXCR3-negative and CXCR3-positive cells from the same donor, whereas distinct patterns were shown by memory cells. TRB CDR3s from CXCR3-positive naive cells showed higher hydrophobicity (lower Kidera factor 4), lower energy, and higher strength and volume indices than CXCR3-negative naive cells. Because CXCR3 expression was partially decreased after cryopreservation, freshly isolated PBMCs were used for most assays.

Via the germline V gene (reference sequence), CDR1 is WNHNN and CDR2 SYGVQD. Taken from cysteine to phenylalanine, the CDR3 has 13 residues. The DNA sequence is not available. Each CD8+ T cell subset was flow-sorted in triplicate, and 300,000 to 350,000 cells per subset were placed directly into RLT lysis buffer. To keep memory contaminants out, a stringent definition of naive CD8+ T cells was applied: CD45RO-CCR7+CD27+CD95-. Peripheral blood mononuclear cells were isolated from buffy coats by standard density gradient centrifugation. A FACSAria III was used to flow-sort naive CD8+ T cells into CXCR3-negative and CXCR3-positive populations. An RNeasy Mini Kit was used to extract total RNA from the sorted cells. The sequencer listed for this sample is NextSeq 550. The Human TCR Profiling Kit (MiLaboratory) was used to prepare UMI-labeled 5' RACE TRB cDNA libraries. The full amount of extracted RNA was used for cDNA synthesis, and the full amount of resulting cDNA was used for PCR amplification. Libraries were prepared in parallel with an identical number of PCR cycles. In the source study's methods: About 57,000 +/- 9,900 unique UMI-labeled TRB cDNA molecules per library were extracted with MIGEC and MiXCR, with at least two reads per UMI required. An average of approximately 40,000 +/- 10,000 functional in-frame TRB CDR3 nucleotide clonotypes without stop codons was found per library. After each sample was downsampled to 5000 UMI-labeled TRB molecules, VDJtools was used to calculate diversity metrics such as normalized Shannon-Wiener and Chao1. Clonotype-size-weighted physicochemical properties of the central five CDR3 residues (interaction energy, strength, volume and Kidera factor 4) were computed in VDJtools. TCRdb reprocessed the reads; each CDR3 protein sequence makes one entry, and DNA is unavailable. Here the V and J calls rest on TCRdb's processing, not on the authors' analysis. The sample's own table lists more than 50,000 distinct CDR3 sequences. The top ten hold less than 1.6% of the sample.

Recombination joined TRBV10-1 with TRBJ2-4; TCRdb proposes TRBD1, but this gene call is untestable without DNA. Sequences were obtained from naive CXCR3- CD8+ T cells from blood. The label giving this sample's cell subset or site can be read as: CD45RO-CCR7+CD27+CD95- naive CD8+ T cells lacking CXCR3 (TNR3-). This TCR derives from a human donor in good health. Some clones in this sample may be carry-over from other donors' samples. The CDR3 protein sequence reads: CASSEPGGNIQYF.